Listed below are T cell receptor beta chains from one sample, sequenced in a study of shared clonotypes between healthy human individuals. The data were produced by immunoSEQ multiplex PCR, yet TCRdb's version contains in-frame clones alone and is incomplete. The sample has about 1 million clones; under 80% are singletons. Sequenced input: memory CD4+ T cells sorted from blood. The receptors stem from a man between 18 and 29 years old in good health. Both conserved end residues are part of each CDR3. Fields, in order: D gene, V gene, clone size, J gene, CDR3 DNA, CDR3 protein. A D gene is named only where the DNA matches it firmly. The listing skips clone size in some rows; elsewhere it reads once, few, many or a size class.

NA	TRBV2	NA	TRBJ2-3	TGTGCCAGCTTACGGCACTCTAGCACAGATACGCAGTATTTT	CASLRHSSTDTQYF
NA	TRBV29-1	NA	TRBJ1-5	TGCAGCGTACAGGGTTCGGGCAATCAGCCCCAGCATTTT	CSVQGSGNQPQHF
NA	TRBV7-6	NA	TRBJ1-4	TGTGCCAGCAGCCCCCGGGGGACTAATGAAAAACTGTTTTTT	CASSPRGTNEKLFF
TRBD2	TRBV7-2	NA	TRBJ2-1	TGTGCCAGCACCAAAGCGGGGGGGAACAATGAGCAGTTCTTC	CASTKAGGNNEQFF
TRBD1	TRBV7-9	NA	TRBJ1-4	TGTGCCAGCAGCGACGACAGGGGATTTCGAGAAAAACTGTTTTTT	CASSDDRGFREKLFF
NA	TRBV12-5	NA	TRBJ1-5	TGTGCTAGTGGTCCCGACGGAAATCAGCCCCAGCATTTT	CASGPDGNQPQHF
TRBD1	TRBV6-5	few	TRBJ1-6	TGTGCCAGCAGTAGAACAGGGGTCAATTCACCCCTCCACTTT	CASSRTGVNSPLHF
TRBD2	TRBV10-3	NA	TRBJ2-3	TGTGCCATAAGCGGGAGGGGCACAGATACGCAGTATTTT	CAISGRGTDTQYF
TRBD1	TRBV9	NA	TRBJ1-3	TGTGCCAGCAGCAGGGAGACAGGGGGCACCGGAAACACCATATATTTT	CASSRETGGTGNTIYF
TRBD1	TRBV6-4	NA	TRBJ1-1	TGTGCCAGCAGTGGCGAAGACAGGGGGCGAGCTTTCTTT	CASSGEDRGRAFF
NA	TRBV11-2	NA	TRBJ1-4	TGTGCCAGCAGCGTTGGGACCGTTGCAACTAATGAAAAACTGTTTTTT	CASSVGTVATNEKLFF
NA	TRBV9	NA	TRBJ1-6	TGTGCCAGCAGCGTATCCTGGGGTGGCAATTCACCCCTCCACTTT	CASSVSWGGNSPLHF
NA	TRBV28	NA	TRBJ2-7	TGTGCCAGCAGGGGGGCCCCCTACGAGCAGTACTTC	CASRGAPYEQYF
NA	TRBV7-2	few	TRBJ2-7	TGTGCCAGCAGCTTAGGGAGCGGGCTCTCCTACGAGCAGTACTTC	CASSLGSGLSYEQYF
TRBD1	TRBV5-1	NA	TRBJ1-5	TGCGCCAGCAGGGCCGGGACAGGCGACAATCAGCCCCAGCATTTT	CASRAGTGDNQPQHF
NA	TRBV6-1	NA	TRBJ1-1	TGTGCCAGCACCGGGACTTACACTGAAGCTTTCTTT	CASTGTYTEAFF
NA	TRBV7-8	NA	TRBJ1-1	TGTGCCAGCAGCTTAAAGAAGAATTTCGAAGCTTTCTTT	CASSLKKNFEAFF
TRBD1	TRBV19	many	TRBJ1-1	TGTGCCAGTAGTTTAGGACAGGTGAACACTGAAGCTTTCTTT	CASSLGQVNTEAFF
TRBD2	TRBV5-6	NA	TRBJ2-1	TGTGCCAGCAGCGGGGGACTAGCGGTAACGGGTGAGCAGTTCTTC	CASSGGLAVTGEQFF
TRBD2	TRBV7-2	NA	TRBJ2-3	TGTGCCAGCACTCCTAGCGGGAGAGTTACAGATACGCAGTATTTT	CASTPSGRVTDTQYF